Below, 20 T cell receptor beta chains from the same sample are listed, as sequenced in a study of OX40 agonist ivuxolimab in advanced cancers. Only in-frame clones appear in the TCRdb table, and some are missing; sequencing was by immunoSEQ multiplex PCR. Among tens of thousands of clones listed, more than 75% were seen once. The specimen comprised CD4+ or CD8+ T cells sorted from blood, sampled in a trial of the OX40 agonist ivuxolimab. The receptors here all came from an adult with an advanced solid tumor such as melanoma, head and neck, liver or kidney cancer.

V is TRBV7-9 and J is TRBJ1-2; unclear D gene. CDR1 is SEHNR, CDR2 FQNEAQ, per germline (reference sequence). Between the trimmed V and J ends, which lost 4 bases and 2 bases, there was a span of 8 bases. The CDR3 loop spans 13 amino acids. The CDR3 sequence is CASSSSNNYGYTF. CDR3 coding DNA: TGTGCCAGCAGCTCATCCAACAACTATGGCTACACCTTC.

The V and J genes are TRBV11-2 and TRBJ2-2, with D hard to call. V was pared by 1 base and J by 1 base, with 4 bases between. The CDR3 totals 14 residues. Germline loops: CDR1 SGHAT, CDR2 FQNNGV. The CDR3 is CASSLGVNTGELFF. The CDR3 region has the DNA TGTGCCAGCAGCTTAGGAGTGAACACCGGGGAGCTGTTTTTT.

The chain combines TRBV6-5 with TRBJ1-6; D ambiguous. Germline lookup yields CDR1 MNHEY and CDR2 SVGAGI. V was clipped by 0 bases and J by 3 bases, with 9 bases between them. CDR3 size: 16 residues. The CDR3: CASSYSGQFYNSPLHF. The CDR3 DNA reads TGTGCCAGCAGTTACTCGGGCCAGTTCTATAATTCACCCCTCCACTTT.

The V gene is TRBV2, the J gene TRBJ1-2; weak D call: TRBD1 (5 bases). The CDR3 has 16 residues. The V gene lost 2 bases and the J gene lost 5 bases, with 18 bases spanning the gap. The V gene's germline CDR1 is SNHLY and CDR2 FYNNEI. CDR3 DNA sequence: TGTGCCAGCAGTGAATTGAGGTCGACAGTGGGGTATGGCTACACCTTC. It is translated as CASSELRSTVGYGYTF. The full variable domain, in which reference TRBV2 and TRBJ1-2 provide the parts outside the CDR3, is EPEVTQTPSHQVTQMGQEVILRCVPISNHLYFYWYRQILGQKVEFLVSFYNNEISEKSEIFDDQFSVERPDGSNFTLKIRSTKLEDSAMYFCASSELRSTVGYGYTFGSGTRLTVV.

This clone was observed a few times. The chain carries TRBV4-2 and TRBJ2-6, with a weak D call TRBD2 (6 bases). This CDR3 is built from 16 residues. Looked up from germline, CDR1 is LGHNA and CDR2 is YNFKEQ. Trimming stripped 3 bases from V and 3 bases from J, with 12 bases between. The CDR3 DNA reads TGTGCCAGCAGCCATCTTCAGGGAGGTGGGGCCAACGTCCTGACTTTC. Its protein product is CASSHLQGGGANVLTF.

The rearrangement links TRBV5-1 to TRBJ2-7; D may be TRBD1 or TRBD2 (5 bases each). Germline values: CDR1 SGHRS, CDR2 YFSETQ. The CDR3 contains 13 residues. V lost 4 bases to trimming and J lost 0 bases, with 8 bases between them. CDR3 nucleotide sequence: TGCGCCAGCAGCGACGGGGCCTCCTACGAGCAGTACTTC. This gives the protein CASSDGASYEQYF. Using reference TRBV5-1 and TRBJ2-7 for the parts outside the CDR3, the full variable domain is KAGVTQTPRYLIKTRGQQVTLSCSPISGHRSVSWYQQTPGQGLQFLFEYFSETQRNKGNFPGRFSGRQFSNSRSEMNVSTLELGDSALYLCASSDGASYEQYFGPGTRLTVT.

This chain joins TRBV18 and TRBJ1-1, with TRBD1 as a possible D gene (6 bases). Trimming pared 6 bases from V and 6 bases from J, leaving 23 bases between. Germline V lookup: CDR1 KGHSH, CDR2 LQKENI. The CDR3 has 16 amino acids. The CDR3 is CASSPASQQGRAEAFF. Written as DNA, the CDR3 is TGTGCCAGCTCCCCAGCATCACAACAGGGTCGCGCTGAAGCTTTCTTT.

The rearrangement joins TRBV5-4 to TRBJ2-7; D is possibly TRBD2 (6 bases). Between the trimmed V and J ends, which lost 4 bases and 2 bases, there was a span of 13 bases. Germline-derived CDR1 and CDR2 are SGHNT and YYREEE (reference sequence). This CDR3 spans 14 amino acids. This CDR3 is CASSPRTGAYEQYF. CDR3 coding DNA: TGTGCCAGCAGCCCAAGGACGGGAGCCTACGAGCAGTACTTC.

The chain couples TRBV11-3 to TRBJ2-5; D unclear. Germline-derived CDR1 and CDR2 are SGHNT and YENEEA. The CDR3 has 13 amino acids. V gave up 5 bases and J gave up 0 bases, with 7 bases separating them. The CDR3 here is CASSLHNQETQYF. CDR3 bases: TGTGCCAGCAGCCTTCACAACCAAGAGACCCAGTACTTC.

This rearrangement joins TRBV19 to TRBJ2-3; D is perhaps TRBD1 (5 bases). V was clipped by 8 bases and J by 6 bases, with 12 bases between them. CDR3 size: 12 residues. CDR1 is LNHDA and CDR2 is SQIVND in the germline V gene (reference sequence). The CDR3 region is CASGANGDTQYF. In DNA, the CDR3 is TGTGCCAGTGGGGCCAACGGGGATACGCAGTATTTT. Variable domain in full (rest from reference TRBV19 and TRBJ2-3): DGGITQSPKYLFRKEGQNVTLSCEQNLNHDAMYWYRQDPGQGLRLIYYSQIVNDFQKGDIAEGYSVSREKKESFPLTVTSAQKNPTAFYLCASGANGDTQYFGPGTRLTVL.

Only one count was recorded for this clone. As DNA, the CDR3 is TGTGCCAGCAGATCGGGACAGGAGCATGGCTACACCTTC. It specifies CASRSGQEHGYTF. The V call is TRBV6-5, the J call TRBJ1-2; 8 nucleotides align to TRBD1. V was pared by 6 bases and J by 6 bases, with 6 bases of the junction left unmatched. The germline V gene encodes CDR1 MNHEY and CDR2 SVGAGI. There are 13 residues in the CDR3.

The gene calls are TRBV2 and TRBJ1-1; tentatively, D is TRBD1 (5 bases). Per germline, CDR1 SNHLY and CDR2 FYNNEI. The V end was cut by 4 bases, the J end by 7 bases, with 10 bases between. The CDR3 is 12 amino acids. CDR3 protein: CASSGGGNEAFF. CDR3 DNA sequence: TGTGCCAGCAGTGGCGGGGGGAATGAAGCTTTCTTT.

V gene TRBV7-2 combines with J gene TRBJ2-3; D is undetermined. Germline loops: CDR1 SGHTA, CDR2 FQGNSA. The CDR3 has 12 amino acids. V lost 6 bases to trimming and J lost 11 bases, with 15 bases between them. Here the CDR3 reads CASSSDEFRQYF. The CDR3 nucleotides read TGTGCCAGCAGTTCTGACGAGTTTAGGCAGTATTTT.

The chain employs TRBV15 and TRBJ2-1; D ambiguous. Trimming removed 8 bases from V and 7 bases from J, with 12 bases in between. The CDR3 is 12 residues long. Per the germline V gene, CDR1 is LNHNV and CDR2 is YYDKDF (reference sequence). CDR3 sequence: CATGQLTNEQFF. The CDR3 region has the DNA TGTGCCACCGGGCAGTTAACGAATGAGCAGTTCTTC.

This chain joins TRBV6-5 and TRBJ1-2, with 12 nucleotides matching TRBD1. The CDR3 loop spans 16 amino acids. After removal of 4 bases from V and 5 bases from J, the junction contained 8 bases not matched to a gene. Germline V gives CDR1 MNHEY, CDR2 SVGAGI. CDR3 region: CASSFGTGGGRYGYTF. The DNA for the CDR3 is TGTGCCAGCAGTTTCGGGACAGGGGGCGGCCGATATGGCTACACCTTC.

In this sample, this clone turned up once. V is TRBV7-2 and J is TRBJ2-5; tentative D call: TRBD1 (5 bases). CDR1 SGHTA and CDR2 FQGNSA come from the germline V gene. Between the trimmed V and J ends, which lost 1 base and 2 bases, there was a span of 5 bases. The CDR3 consists of 13 residues. CDR3 region: CASSLGQQETQYF. CDR3 bases: TGTGCCAGCAGCTTAGGACAGCAAGAGACCCAGTACTTC.

This clone has only one observation. The chain couples TRBV29-1 to TRBJ1-4; no definite D call. Germline V lookup: CDR1 SQVTM, CDR2 ANQGSEA. Trimming took 0 bases from V and 2 from J, leaving 13 bases between them. The CDR3 totals 16 residues. CDR3 sequence reads: CSVEDLLGRTNEKLFF. The CDR3, as DNA: TGCAGCGTTGAAGATCTTCTAGGAAGGACTAATGAAAAACTGTTTTTT.

The gene calls are TRBV2 and TRBJ1-1; TRBD1 aligns across 12 bases. This CDR3 has 14 residues. Trimming removed 6 bases from V and 7 bases from J; junction bases left unmatched: 6. The germline V gene has CDR1 SNHLY and CDR2 FYNNEI. The CDR3 DNA is TGTGCCAGCAGCGGGACAGGGGGCAGAGGTGAAGCTTTCTTT. Protein: CASSGTGGRGEAFF.

Only one count was recorded for this clone. The rearrangement joins TRBV7-2 to TRBJ1-2; a possible D gene is TRBD1 (5 bases). The CDR3 is made up of 13 amino acids. Germline values: CDR1 SGHTA, CDR2 FQGNSA. V was shortened by 5 bases and J by 5 bases, with 12 bases between the two germline ends. The CDR3 coding sequence is TGTGCCAGCAGCAAACAGGCCGGGTATGGCTACACCTTC. Translating gives CASSKQAGYGYTF.

V usage is TRBV4-2 and J usage is TRBJ1-2; 11 nucleotides line up with TRBD1. V was clipped by 0 bases and J by 5 bases; unmatched bases: 8. This CDR3 spans 17 amino acids. CDR1 and CDR2 (germline): LGHNA, YNFKEQ. This chain's CDR3 is CASSQDPNRDRGYGYTF. For the CDR3, the DNA is TGTGCCAGCAGCCAAGATCCCAACCGGGACAGGGGGTATGGCTACACCTTC.